Listed below are T cell receptor beta chains from one sample, sequenced in a study of control samples from healthy donors and cancer patients. Method: immunoSEQ multiplex PCR; TCRdb's copy keeps in-frame clones and lacks some. The sample has 98,000 or so clones; about four fifths are singletons. The sample consisted of blood. The receptors shown here come from a woman in her 30s in good health. CDR3s include the opening cysteine and the closing phenylalanine or tryptophan. A D gene is named only where the DNA matches it firmly. Clone size is not always given. Where it is, it says once, few, many or a class for expanded clones.

v_call	cdr3_length	clone_size	j_call	d_call	cdr3_nt	cdr3_aa
TRBV9	15	.	TRBJ2-3	TRBD2	TGTGCCAGCAGCGTCGAAGCGGGGGGGCGGTATACGCAGTATTTT	CASSVEAGGRYTQYF
TRBV6-6	14	.	TRBJ2-2	.	TGTGCCAGCAGTTACTCGAGGGGAACCGGGGAGCTGTTTTTT	CASSYSRGTGELFF
TRBV4-1	16	once	TRBJ2-1	TRBD1	TGCGCCAGCAGCCAACCAGGGGGCGGTCCCTACAATGAGCAGTTCTTC	CASSQPGGGPYNEQFF
TRBV3-1/TRBV3-2	19	.	TRBJ2-1	TRBD2	TGTGCCAGCAGCCAAGTAGTAGGGCTCAGCGGGGGACCCTACAATGAGCAGTTCTTC	CASSQVVGLSGGPYNEQFF
TRBV7-9	16	once	TRBJ2-5	TRBD1	TGTGCCAGCAGCCCTTCGTCCGGGCAGGGGGAAAAGACCCAGTACTTC	CASSPSSGQGEKTQYF
TRBV5-4	16	.	TRBJ1-4	TRBD1	TGTGCCAGCAGCTCCTTATCCGGGACAGGTACAGAAAAACTGTTTTTT	CASSSLSGTGTEKLFF
TRBV18	14	.	TRBJ2-5	TRBD2	TGTGCCAGCTCACCGATAGGGAGGGGAGAGACCCAGTACTTC	CASSPIGRGETQYF
TRBV7-2	13	.	TRBJ2-7	.	TGTGCCAGCAGCTTAGTACAGAAGGTCGAGCAGTACTTC	CASSLVQKVEQYF
TRBV7-2	16	few	TRBJ1-1	.	TGTGCCAGCAGCTTAGTAGCTAGCGTTATGAACACTGAAGCTTTCTTT	CASSLVASVMNTEAFF
TRBV18	13	.	TRBJ1-2	TRBD1	TGTGCCAGCTCATCGGGACAGAACTATGGCTACACCTTC	CASSSGQNYGYTF
TRBV2	13	.	TRBJ1-2	.	TGTGCCAGCACCCTTGGGGGTAACTATGGCTACACCTTC	CASTLGGNYGYTF
TRBV29-1	13	.	TRBJ2-1	TRBD2	TGCAGCGTGACCAGCGGGGCGTTAGATGAGCAGTTCTTC	CSVTSGALDEQFF
TRBV19	14	.	TRBJ1-2	.	TGTGCCAGTAGTATCCCGACCGCTCCGTATGGCTACACCTTC	CASSIPTAPYGYTF
TRBV15	14	once	TRBJ1-4	.	TGTGCCACCAGCAGAGTTCTGTCGAATGAAAAACTGTTTTTT	CATSRVLSNEKLFF
TRBV2	16	.	TRBJ1-2	.	TGTGCCAGCAGTGAAGATGGTATAGGCGTCAACTATGGCTACACCTTC	CASSEDGIGVNYGYTF
TRBV29-1	13	many	TRBJ2-5	.	TGCAGCGTCACCCCCGGGCAGGCGGGGACCCAGTACTTC	CSVTPGQAGTQYF
TRBV6-5	15	.	TRBJ1-5	TRBD1	TGTGCCAGCAACTTAAGGGCGACAGGGAGTCAGCCCCAGCATTTT	CASNLRATGSQPQHF
TRBV21-1	16	.	TRBJ2-6	.	TGTGCCAGCGACAGGGGGCTCCGCTCTGGGGCCAACGTCCTGACTTTC	CASDRGLRSGANVLTF
TRBV7-9	14	.	TRBJ1-3	TRBD1	TGTGCCAGCAGCTTGGGACAGGGTGGAAACACCATATATTTT	CASSLGQGGNTIYF
TRBV4-2	20	.	TRBJ2-5	TRBD2	TGTGCCAGCAGCCAAGACCTCCCCTCGATTAGCGGGGGGGCACCGCGTACCCAGTACTTC	CASSQDLPSISGGAPRTQYF
TRBV5-6	13	.	TRBJ1-2	.	TGTGCCAGCAGCTTGAACAGGGAATATGGCTACACCTTC	CASSLNREYGYTF
TRBV6-2/TRBV6-3	15	.	TRBJ1-2	.	TGTGCCAGCAGTTACTCGACCACGGGAGGGAATGGCTACACCTTC	CASSYSTTGGNGYTF
TRBV18	17	.	TRBJ1-3	.	TGTGCCAGCTCACTATCAGGCCATCCTTTGTCTGGAAACACCATATATTTT	CASSLSGHPLSGNTIYF
TRBV3-1/TRBV3-2	12	.	TRBJ2-7	.	TGTGCCAGCTCCCCTCGTTGCGACGAGCAGTACTTC	CASSPRCDEQYF
TRBV3-1/TRBV3-2	15	.	TRBJ1-6	.	TGTGCCAGCAGCCAGGGGTTCGGCTATAATTCACCCCTCCACTTT	CASSQGFGYNSPLHF
TRBV5-1	14	.	TRBJ1-4	TRBD1	TGCGCCAGCAGCTCCGGGACAGACAAAGAAAAACTGTTTTTT	CASSSGTDKEKLFF
TRBV3-1/TRBV3-2	16	.	TRBJ1-4	TRBD1	TGTGCCAGCAGCCAAGATGGCAGGGGGCGGGGTGAAAAACTGTTTTTT	CASSQDGRGRGEKLFF
TRBV7-2	14	.	TRBJ1-1	.	TGTGCCAGCAGCCTGGTCAGGGCTAACACTGAAGCTTTCTTT	CASSLVRANTEAFF
TRBV29-1	14	.	TRBJ1-2	.	TGCAGCGTGACCGGTCCGGGGGCGCGGGCTGGCTACACCTTC	CSVTGPGARAGYTF
TRBV14	16	.	TRBJ2-2	.	TGTGCCAGCAGCCCAAGGGCACGGACGAACACCGGGGAGCTGTTTTTT	CASSPRARTNTGELFF